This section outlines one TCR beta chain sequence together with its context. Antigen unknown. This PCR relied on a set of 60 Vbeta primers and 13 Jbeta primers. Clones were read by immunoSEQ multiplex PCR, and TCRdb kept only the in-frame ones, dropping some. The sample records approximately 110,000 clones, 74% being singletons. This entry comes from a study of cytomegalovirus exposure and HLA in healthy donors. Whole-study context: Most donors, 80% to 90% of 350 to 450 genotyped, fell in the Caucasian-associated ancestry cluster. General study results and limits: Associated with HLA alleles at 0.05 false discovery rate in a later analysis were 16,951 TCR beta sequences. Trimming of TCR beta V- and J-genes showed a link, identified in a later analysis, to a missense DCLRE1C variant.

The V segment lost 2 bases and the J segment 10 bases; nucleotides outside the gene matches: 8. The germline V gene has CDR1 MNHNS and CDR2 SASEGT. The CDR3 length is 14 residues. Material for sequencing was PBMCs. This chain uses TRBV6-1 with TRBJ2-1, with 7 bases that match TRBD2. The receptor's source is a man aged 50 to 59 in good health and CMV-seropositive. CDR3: CASSESLGRDEQFF. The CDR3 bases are TGTGCCAGCAGTGAAAGTCTGGGGAGGGACGAGCAGTTCTTC.